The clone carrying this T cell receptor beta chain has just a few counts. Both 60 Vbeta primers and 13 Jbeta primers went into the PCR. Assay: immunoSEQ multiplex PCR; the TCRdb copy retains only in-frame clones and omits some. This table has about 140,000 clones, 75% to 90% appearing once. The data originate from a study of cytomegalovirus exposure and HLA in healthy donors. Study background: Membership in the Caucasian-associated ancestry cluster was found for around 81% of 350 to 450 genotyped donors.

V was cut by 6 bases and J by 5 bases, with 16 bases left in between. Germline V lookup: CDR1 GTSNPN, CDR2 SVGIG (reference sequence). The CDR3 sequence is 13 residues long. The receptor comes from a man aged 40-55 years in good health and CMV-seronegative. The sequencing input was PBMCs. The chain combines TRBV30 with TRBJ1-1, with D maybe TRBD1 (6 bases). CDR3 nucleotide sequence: TGTGCCTGTACGACAGGTACGGGAACTGAAGCTTTCTTT. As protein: CACTTGTGTEAFF.